One T cell receptor (beta chain) is described in this entry. The antigen is undetermined. This entry is derived from a study of T cell repertoires in ileal Crohn's disease. Study-level information: At surgery, 30% to 40% of patients smoked, with median disease duration approximately 7.3 years.

Using immunoSEQ multiplex PCR, the repertoire was profiled, and TCRdb retains in-frame clones only, with some absent. The table lists about 16,000 clones, 85% to 95% of them singletons. Findings and limits, study-wide: Mucosal expansions were suggested to be mainly CD8 T cells.

Germline values: CDR1 SNHLY, CDR2 FYNNEI. The CDR3 length is 17 residues. The ends lost 3 bases at V and 6 bases at J; junction bases unmatched: 11. V is TRBV2 and J is TRBJ2-1; TRBD1 agrees at 10 bases. Sequenced sample: ileal tissue. The source is an adult with Crohn's disease. CDR3 in amino acids: CASSEFSGTGVGNEQFF. The CDR3 bases are TGTGCCAGCAGTGAGTTCTCCGGGACAGGGGTGGGCAATGAGCAGTTCTTC.